The 5 T cell receptor beta chains given below trace back to one sample, sequenced in a study of cytomegalovirus exposure and HLA in healthy donors. The data were produced by immunoSEQ multiplex PCR, yet TCRdb's version contains in-frame clones alone and is incomplete. The sample has 120,000 or so clones; roughly 86% are singletons. Specimen: PBMCs. The receptors stem from a man aged 18 to 29 in good health and CMV-seronegative.

J is TRBJ2-1 and V is TRBV11-2, with 11 nucleotides matching TRBD2. This CDR3 is 15 amino acids long. Germline assignment: CDR1 SGHAT and CDR2 FQNNGV. V lost 8 bases to trimming and J lost 3 bases; unmatched junction nucleotides: 6. CDR3 region: CASPGTSGDYNEQFF. Here the CDR3 DNA reads TGTGCCAGCCCCGGGACTAGCGGCGACTACAATGAGCAGTTCTTC.

The chain has TRBV4-2 and TRBJ2-7, with unresolved D. V was cut by 0 bases and J by 2 bases, with 8 bases left in between. Germline V gene sequence: CDR1 LGHNA, CDR2 YNFKEQ. The CDR3 runs 14 residues. This chain's CDR3 is CASSQDPRAYEQYF. CDR3 bases: TGTGCCAGCAGCCAAGATCCTAGAGCCTACGAGCAGTACTTC.

The J gene is TRBJ2-5, the V gene TRBV4-2; D gene uncertain. V was shortened by 4 bases and J by 2 bases, with 5 bases between the two germline ends. Germline values: CDR1 LGHNA, CDR2 YNFKEQ. The CDR3 has 12 amino acids. CDR3 region: CASSPGQETQYF. CDR3 in DNA: TGTGCCAGCAGCCCAGGTCAAGAGACCCAGTACTTC.

The chain combines TRBV25-1 with TRBJ2-7, with TRBD1 matching over 8 bases. The germline V gene encodes CDR1 MGHDK and CDR2 SYGVNS. Losses at the gene ends were 3 bases for V and 3 bases for J; bases not matched to a gene: 7. The CDR3 totals 15 residues. In DNA form, the CDR3 reads TGTGCCAGCAGTGAGGTCGACAGGGGACGCTACGAGCAGTACTTC. Protein product: CASSEVDRGRYEQYF.

This chain links TRBV5-1 with TRBJ2-3, with D possibly matching TRBD1 (5 bases). CDR3 size: 13 residues. Trimming stripped 5 bases from V and 4 bases from J, with 11 bases between. From germline, CDR1 is SGHRS and CDR2 YFSETQ. The CDR3 DNA follows: TGCGCCAGCAGTTACCCAGGGTCAGATACGCAGTATTTT. Amino acid sequence: CASSYPGSDTQYF.